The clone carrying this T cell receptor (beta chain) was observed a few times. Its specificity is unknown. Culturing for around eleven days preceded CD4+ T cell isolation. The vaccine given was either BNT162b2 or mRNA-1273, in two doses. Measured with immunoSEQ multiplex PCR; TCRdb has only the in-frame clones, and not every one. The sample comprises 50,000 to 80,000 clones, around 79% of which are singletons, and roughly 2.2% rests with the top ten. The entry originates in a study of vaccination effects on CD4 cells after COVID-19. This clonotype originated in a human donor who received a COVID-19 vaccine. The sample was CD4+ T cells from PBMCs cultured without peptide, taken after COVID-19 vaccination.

The CDR3: CASSGQGNNSPLHF. As DNA, the CDR3 is TGTGCCAGCTCGGGGCAGGGGAACAATTCACCCCTCCACTTT. This rearrangement joins TRBV6-5 to TRBJ1-6, with D maybe TRBD1 (6 bases). CDR3 size: 14 residues. Germline-derived CDR1 and CDR2 are MNHEY and SVGAGI. The V gene lost 8 bases and the J gene lost 7 bases, with 15 bases spanning the gap.